A selection of T cell receptor beta chains follows, all from one sample in a study of cytomegalovirus exposure and HLA in healthy donors. Sequencing used immunoSEQ multiplex PCR; TCRdb keeps in-frame clones, though not all of them. The profile shows about 170,000 clones, approximately 86% of them singletons. The sample consisted of PBMCs. These receptors were taken from a woman between 18 and 29 years old in good health and CMV-seronegative. Each CDR3 is given with its conserved first and last residue. A D gene is named only where the DNA matches it firmly. Clone size appears in some rows only: once, few, many, or a class for an expanded clone.

14,TRBJ1-4,NA,NA,TRBV25-1,TGTGCCAGCAGTAGGGAGGAGAAGGTCGGAAAACTGTTTTTT,CASSREEKVGKLFF
13,TRBJ1-1,NA,TRBD1,TRBV6-5,TGTGCCAGCAGGACAGGGTTAACCACTGAAGCTTTCTTT,CASRTGLTTEAFF
12,TRBJ2-1,NA,TRBD2,TRBV6-1,TGTGCCATCCTCGGGGGGGGGAATGAGCAGTTCTTC,CAILGGGNEQFF
18,TRBJ2-2,NA,NA,TRBV2,TGTGCCAGCAGTGACGTTTGGCGGGAGAGGAGGGGGACCGGGGAGCTGTTTTTT,CASSDVWRERRGTGELFF
16,TRBJ1-4,few,TRBD1,TRBV19,TGTGCCAGTAGGCCGGGACAGGGGGAGACTAATGAAAAACTGTTTTTT,CASRPGQGETNEKLFF
19,TRBJ1-1,NA,TRBD1,TRBV7-9,TGTGCCAGCAGCTCCAGGACCGGGACAGGGGGCGACTGGAACACTGAAGCTTTCTTT,CASSSRTGTGGDWNTEAFF
13,TRBJ2-5,NA,NA,TRBV30,TGTGCCTGGAGGAAGGCGGTCCAAGAGACCCAGTACTTC,CAWRKAVQETQYF
15,TRBJ2-5,once,TRBD1,TRBV19,TGTGCCAGTAGCCTTCTCCGGGACAGTCAAGAGACCCAGTACTTC,CASSLLRDSQETQYF
13,TRBJ1-1,NA,NA,TRBV4-1,TGCGCCAGCAGCCTTCCCGGGGGCACTGAAGCTTTCTTT,CASSLPGGTEAFF
13,TRBJ2-2,NA,NA,TRBV9,TGTGCCAGCAGCGTGGCGCCGGGCGGGGAGCTGTTTTTT,CASSVAPGGELFF
12,TRBJ1-2,NA,NA,TRBV27,TGTGCCAGCACTACAGGGTCGGAAGGCTACACCTTC,CASTTGSEGYTF
16,TRBJ2-1,few,TRBD1,TRBV4-3,TGCGCCAGCAGCCTGCTTTGGTGGGGACAGTACAATGAGCAGTTCTTC,CASSLLWWGQYNEQFF
13,TRBJ2-2,many,NA,TRBV30,TGTGCCTGGAGGTGGGGCAACACCGGGGAGCTGTTTTTT,CAWRWGNTGELFF
14,TRBJ1-4,NA,NA,TRBV19,TGTGCCAGTAGCGCGCAGGCGACTAGCGAAAAACTGTTTTTT,CASSAQATSEKLFF